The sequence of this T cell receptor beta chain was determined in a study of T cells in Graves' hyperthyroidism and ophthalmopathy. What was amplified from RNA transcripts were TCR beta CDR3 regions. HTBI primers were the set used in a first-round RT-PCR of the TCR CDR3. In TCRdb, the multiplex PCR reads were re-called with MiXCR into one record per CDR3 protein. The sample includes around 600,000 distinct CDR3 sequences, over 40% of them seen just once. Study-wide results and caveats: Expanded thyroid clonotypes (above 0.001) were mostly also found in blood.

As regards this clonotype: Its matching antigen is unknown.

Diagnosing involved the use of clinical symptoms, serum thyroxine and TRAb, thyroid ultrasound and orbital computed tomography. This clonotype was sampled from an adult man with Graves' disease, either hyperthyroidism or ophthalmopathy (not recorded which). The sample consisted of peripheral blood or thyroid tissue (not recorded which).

The CDR3 here is CASSLGTVGYNEQFF. The CDR3 DNA is TGTGCCAGCAGCTTAGGGACAGTGGGATACAATGAGCAGTTCTTC. V usage is TRBV7-8 and J usage is TRBJ2-1; a possible D gene is TRBD1 (6 bases). The CDR3 covers 15 residues. Trimming left V 1 base short and J 4 bases short, with 11 bases between. Germline V CDR1 and CDR2: SGHVS, FQNEAQ.